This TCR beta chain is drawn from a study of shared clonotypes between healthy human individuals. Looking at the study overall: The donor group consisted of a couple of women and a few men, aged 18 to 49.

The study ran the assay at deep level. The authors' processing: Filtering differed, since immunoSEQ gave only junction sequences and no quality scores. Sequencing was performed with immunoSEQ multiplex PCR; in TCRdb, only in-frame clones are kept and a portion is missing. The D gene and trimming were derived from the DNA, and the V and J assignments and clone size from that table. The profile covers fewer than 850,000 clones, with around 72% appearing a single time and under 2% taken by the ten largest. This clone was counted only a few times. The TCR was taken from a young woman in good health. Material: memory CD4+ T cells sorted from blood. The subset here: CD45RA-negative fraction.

Here the CDR3 reads CASQIPGQGTNYGYTF. DNA of the CDR3: TGTGCCAGCCAAATACCGGGACAGGGGACAAACTATGGCTACACCTTC. The chain has TRBV2 and TRBJ1-2, with 10 bases fitting TRBD1. The CDR3 sequence is 16 residues long. V shed 8 bases and J 2 bases; nucleotides not matched to a gene: 11. From germline, CDR1 is SNHLY and CDR2 FYNNEI.